This T cell receptor beta chain originates from a study of T-cell memory formation after mild COVID-19 (dated by TCRdb to about 2021). Context from the whole study: TCR sequence clusters from the two donors were found to be largely donor specific. T-cell clones expanding and contracting after mild COVID-19 in a couple of donors were tracked by longitudinal TCRalpha and TCRbeta repertoire sequencing. The cohort comprised two young, previously healthy adult volunteers, one female and one male. General conclusions and limits of the study: Contracting CD4+ clones appeared mostly in the CM and EM memory subsets, whereas CD8+ clones were enriched in EMRA. The second-wave clones that peaked on day 37 were not confirmed to be SARS-CoV-2 specific. Balanced CD4/CD8 phenotypes were observed for clones contracting from day 15 to 85, whereas a bias towards CD4+ was observed for a second wave of clones expanding from day 15 to 37. The detection of some responding clones in pre-infection memory suggests that pre-existing cross-reactive memory T cells joined the SARS-CoV-2 response. Only a couple of mild cases were covered by the study, and larger cohorts that include severe cases with pre-infection samples were considered necessary.

TCRdb names Illumina NovaSeq 6000 as the instrument used. TCRalpha and TCRbeta cDNA libraries were constructed by 5'RACE with constant-segment primers, with sample barcodes and unique molecular identifiers being introduced. Trizol reagent was used to extract RNA from every sample. Amplification of the libraries took two PCR steps, and the second step added a second sample barcode plus Illumina TruSeq adapters. Libraries were sequenced on an Illumina NovaSeq with 2 x 150 bp paired-end reads. In the authors' own workflow: The reads were demultiplexed and collapsed into UMI-guided consensus sequences using migec v1.2.7. Using mixcr v2.1.11, UMI consensuses were aligned to TRA and TRB V and J templates and then assembled into clonotypes. Expanded or contracted clonotypes were those called significant by both edgeR and NoisET, with noise models trained on biological replicates. For edgeR calls, a false discovery rate-adjusted p below 0.01 and a log2 fold-change threshold of 1 were applied. As an exploratory analysis of dynamics, max-normalized trajectories of the 1000 most abundant clonotypes were examined with PCA combined with hierarchical clustering. Separately sequenced CD4+ and CD8+ repertoires were used to assign the CD4 or CD8 phenotype of responding clones. The public reads were reanalyzed by TCRdb: fastp trimming at Q25, MiXCR alignment, in-frame beta chains only. Rows matching on CDR3 protein sequence are summarized as one entry with the most common DNA and genes. Clone size and V and J calls follow TCRdb, not the original study. This sample lists hundreds of thousands of distinct CDR3 sequences; about 20% were detected once. Under 25% of the sample comes from the top ten.

CDR1 and CDR2 were assigned from the germline V gene as KGHSH and LQKENI. The junction shows trimming of 1 base on V and 0 bases on J, plus 13 bases between the germline ends. The CDR3 holds 17 amino acids from the cysteine to the phenylalanine. CDR3 DNA is the only sequence kept; it has 51 bases, read in frame from the first base. A few counts support this clonotype. Its antigen is still unknown. Base qualities are missing; no much larger clone stands one base away. PBMCs were isolated by Ficoll-Paque density gradient centrifugation. The source material was PBMCs or a T cell subset sorted from them (not recorded which). The receptor comes from a man aged 18 to 29 who had mild COVID-19 (a few samples of this study predate the infection). The sample titles of this study are shuffled in the database, so cell type and time point are left out; the donor was told from shared clones. The sequence joins TRBV18 to TRBJ2-4; the D gene identity is not certain. For the CDR3, the sequence is CASSPLLQTLAKNIQYF. The nucleotide sequence is given as TGTGCCAGCTCACCACTCTTACAGACACTAGCCAAAAACATTCAGTACTTC.